A single sample is the source of the 26 T cell receptor beta chains below, sequenced in a study of blood T cell repertoires in COVID-19. Clones were read by immunoSEQ multiplex PCR, and TCRdb kept only the in-frame ones, dropping some. The table records around 300,000 clones, around nine tenths of them present only once. Sequences were obtained from PBMCs or T cells enriched from blood (not recorded which). These receptors were obtained from a woman under 30 who had recovered from COVID-19.

This clone was detected only a few times. This chain joins TRBV6-2 or TRBV6-3 and TRBJ1-5, with 7 bases that match TRBD1. The CDR3 runs to 15 residues. Trimming took 1 base from V and 3 from J; bases not matched to a gene: 3. Germline-derived CDR1 and CDR2 are MNHEY and SVGEGT. As DNA, the CDR3 is TGTGCCAGCAGTTACTATGGACAGGTCAATCAGCCCCAGCATTTT. Residues: CASSYYGQVNQPQHF.

V is TRBV13 and J is TRBJ1-1, with TRBD1 matching over 7 bases. The CDR3 runs to 15 residues. V was clipped by 1 base and J by 4 bases; unmatched bases: 6. The germline V gene encodes CDR1 PRHDT and CDR2 FYEKMQ (reference sequence). CDR3 residues: CASSLVSGGPTEAFF. The CDR3 region has the DNA TGTGCCAGCAGCTTAGTGTCAGGGGGGCCCACTGAAGCTTTCTTT.

V is TRBV14 and J is TRBJ1-6, with a possible D match to TRBD1 (5 bases). The CDR3 runs to 13 residues. With 2 bases removed from V and 11 bases from J, the gap between germline ends came to 10 bases. CDR1 is SGHDN, CDR2 FVKESK, per germline. The CDR3 sequence is CASSQLEGAPLHF. DNA for the CDR3: TGTGCCAGCAGCCAACTCGAAGGGGCACCCCTCCACTTT.

The rearrangement uses TRBV5-6 and TRBJ1-5, with TRBD1 matching over 7 bases. Trimming at V came to 0 bases and at J to 6 bases, leaving 3 bases not matched to a gene. The CDR3 spans 14 residues. CDR1 SGHDT and CDR2 YYEEEE come from the germline V gene. In DNA form, the CDR3 reads TGTGCCAGCAGCTTGGCAGGGGGTGCTCAGCCCCAGCATTTT. It specifies CASSLAGGAQPQHF.

This clone was observed a few times. The chain has TRBV6-5 and TRBJ1-6, with TRBD1 matching over 8 bases. The V and J ends lost 7 bases and 9 bases, in that order; junction bases with no gene match: 8. Germline V gives CDR1 MNHEY, CDR2 SVGAGI. The CDR3 covers 14 residues. For the CDR3, the DNA is TGTGCCAGCACCCGGACAGGGAAATTTTCACCCCTCCACTTT. Amino acids: CASTRTGKFSPLHF.

The chain has TRBV5-1 and TRBJ1-4; TRBD1 aligns across 7 bases. V was clipped by 0 bases and J by 0 bases; unmatched bases: 14. The CDR3 runs 20 residues. Looked up from germline, CDR1 is SGHRS and CDR2 is YFSETQ. In nucleotides, the CDR3 is TGCGCCAGCAGCTTGGGGGCCCAGAGAGGGGGCGCAGCAACTAATGAAAAACTGTTTTTT. This encodes CASSLGAQRGGAATNEKLFF.

The chain recombines TRBV11-2 with TRBJ1-2, with D possibly TRBD1 on 6 matching bases. The CDR3 loop spans 15 amino acids. With 5 bases removed from V and 6 bases from J, the gap between germline ends came to 19 bases. Germline CDR1 reads SGHAT; CDR2 reads FQNNGV. The CDR3 DNA reads TGTGCCAGCAGCACCCTAGAGGGGGAAATGCATGGCTACACCTTC. Its protein product is CASSTLEGEMHGYTF.

The gene calls are TRBV7-2 and TRBJ2-3, with TRBD1 identical over 9 bases. Germline V gene sequence: CDR1 SGHTA, CDR2 FQGNSA. V lost 3 bases, J lost 3 bases, and 1 base stayed unmatched. The CDR3 loop spans 14 amino acids. The CDR3 here is CASSFGQGTDTQYF. The DNA of the CDR3 is TGTGCCAGCAGCTTTGGACAGGGGACAGATACGCAGTATTTT.

The rearrangement links TRBV10-3 to TRBJ2-7, with D perhaps matching TRBD1 (6 bases). Trimming removed 2 bases at V and 4 bases at J, with 15 bases between. Germline V CDR1 and CDR2: ENHRY, SYGVKD. This CDR3 has 15 residues. The CDR3: CAISEGQNGQYEQYF. DNA for the CDR3: TGTGCCATCAGTGAGGGGCAAAATGGACAGTACGAGCAGTACTTC.

This sequence joins TRBV5-4 and TRBJ2-3; D uncertain. V lost 4 bases, J lost 5 bases, and 8 bases lay in between. Germline V gene lookup returns CDR1 SGHNT and CDR2 YYREEE (reference sequence). The CDR3 is 12 residues long. The CDR3 spells CASSHAGDTQYF. DNA for the CDR3: TGTGCCAGCAGCCACGCAGGAGATACGCAGTATTTT.

V and J are TRBV5-4 and TRBJ2-7; D remains unclear. The CDR3 runs to 15 residues. V was trimmed by 1 base and J by 1 base, leaving 12 bases between them. Germline CDR1 is SGHNT and CDR2 is YYREEE (reference sequence). The CDR3 DNA sequence: TGTGCCAGCAGCTTGACGATAGCAGAATCCTACGAGCAGTACTTC. This translates into CASSLTIAESYEQYF.

The gene calls are TRBV7-2 and TRBJ2-4, with 8 bases lining up with TRBD1. CDR1 is SGHTA and CDR2 is FQGNSA in the germline V gene. The CDR3 runs to 17 residues. The V gene end was trimmed by 6 bases and the J gene end by 6 bases; junction bases not matched to a gene: 16. CDR3: CASSPDRGRERGNIQYF. CDR3 coding DNA: TGTGCCAGCAGTCCAGACAGGGGAAGGGAAAGGGGAAACATTCAGTACTTC.

The chain combines TRBV7-2 with TRBJ2-3, with 8 nucleotides matching TRBD1. Germline CDR1 reads SGHTA; CDR2 reads FQGNSA. This CDR3 comprises 14 residues. J gave up 8 bases and V 3 bases, and 7 bases lay outside the gene matches. CDR3: CASSLAGQGGTQYF. For the CDR3, the DNA is TGTGCCAGCAGCTTGGCCGGACAGGGTGGTACGCAGTATTTT.

The chain employs TRBV5-4 and TRBJ1-2; a weak D match, TRBD1 (6 bases). Germline V lookup: CDR1 SGHNT, CDR2 YYREEE (reference sequence). Trimming removed 4 bases at V and 7 bases at J, with 17 bases between. The CDR3 sequence is 14 residues long. CDR3 DNA: TGTGCCAGCAGCCCACGGCAGGGACAAGGTGGCTACACCTTC. Encoded protein: CASSPRQGQGGYTF.

In its sample, this clone was seen once. CDR3 region: CASSLLTFRDRGGADTQYF. The CDR3 DNA reads as TGTGCCAGCAGCTTACTAACATTCCGGGACAGGGGGGGAGCAGATACGCAGTATTTT. The chain has TRBV7-2 and TRBJ2-3; 11 bases align to TRBD1. The J segment lost 4 bases and the V segment lost 2 bases, leaving 14 bases of the junction unmatched. The CDR3 has 19 residues. Germline assignment: CDR1 SGHTA and CDR2 FQGNSA. The complete variable domain, with remaining parts taken from reference TRBV7-2 and TRBJ2-3, reads GAGVSQSPSNKVTEKGKDVELRCDPISGHTALYWYRQSLGQGLEFLIYFQGNSAPDKSGLPSDRFSAERTGGSVSTLTIQRTQQEDSAVYLCASSLLTFRDRGGADTQYFGPGTRLTVL.

Here the CDR3 DNA reads TGTGCCAGCAGCTTAGATCGACTAGCGGTAACCTACGAGCAGTACTTC. Its translation is CASSLDRLAVTYEQYF. The chain carries TRBV11-3 and TRBJ2-7; 9 bases line up with TRBD2. Germline loops: CDR1 SGHNT, CDR2 YENEEA. The length of the CDR3 is 16 residues. J gave up 2 bases and V 0 bases, and 5 bases lay outside the gene matches.

The chain employs TRBV27 and TRBJ2-4; D may be TRBD1 (7 bases). V was pared by 2 bases and J by 6 bases, with 14 bases between. CDR3 size: 15 residues. CDR1 is MNHEY, CDR2 SMNVEV, per germline (reference sequence). The CDR3 DNA reads as TGTGCCAGCAGTTTAGGGCAGGGGGGAAGAAACATTCAGTACTTC. Its translation is CASSLGQGGRNIQYF.

The rearrangement links TRBV5-1 to TRBJ2-2, with TRBD2 identical over 12 bases. The germline CDR1 and CDR2 sequences are SGHRS and YFSETQ. J gave up 6 bases and V 0 bases, and 0 bases lay outside the gene matches. The CDR3 covers 15 residues. CDR3 coding DNA: TGCGCCAGCAGCTTGGGACTAGCGGGGGCCGGGGAGCTGTTTTTT. Protein product: CASSLGLAGAGELFF.

The CDR3 loop reads CASSTRQGGTEAFF. Here the CDR3 DNA reads TGTGCCAGCAGCACCCGACAGGGAGGCACTGAAGCTTTCTTT. The gene calls are TRBV3-1 (or the pseudogene TRBV3-2) and TRBJ1-1, with 7 bases aligning to TRBD1. The V and J ends lost 5 bases and 4 bases, in that order; junction bases with no gene match: 7. The germline CDR1 and CDR2 sequences are LGHDT and YNNKEL (reference sequence). This CDR3 is 14 amino acids long.

This chain joins TRBV28 and TRBJ1-1; D is unclear. Germline CDR1 is MDHEN and CDR2 is SYDVKM. The V end lost 3 bases, the J end lost 1 base, and 12 bases lay between the germline ends. The length of the CDR3 is 15 residues. The CDR3 DNA reads TGTGCCAGCAGTTTGTCCCGCAGGCGGAACACTGAAGCTTTCTTT. It encodes CASSLSRRRNTEAFF.

This clone was seen more than once but under ten times. The chain has TRBV3-1 (or the pseudogene TRBV3-2) and TRBJ1-6; 10 nucleotides match TRBD1. Trimming took 5 bases from V and 0 from J; bases not matched to a gene: 10. CDR1 is LGHDT and CDR2 is YNNKEL in the germline V gene (reference sequence). The CDR3 runs to 19 residues. The CDR3 DNA reads TGTGCCAGCAGCGAAGTCCCGGGACAGGGGAGCTCCTATAATTCACCCCTCCACTTT. This translates into CASSEVPGQGSSYNSPLHF.

This chain links TRBV6-2 or TRBV6-3 with TRBJ1-5; D not certain. Looked up from germline, CDR1 is MNHEY and CDR2 is SVGEGT. The V and J ends lost 2 bases and 3 bases respectively, with 11 bases between them. This CDR3 has 15 amino acids. This chain's CDR3 is CASSYGSEFNQPQHF. Written as DNA, the CDR3 is TGTGCCAGCAGTTACGGGTCGGAGTTCAATCAGCCCCAGCATTTT.

This chain links TRBV19 with TRBJ1-2, with a possible D match to TRBD1 (6 bases). With 7 bases removed from V and 7 bases from J, the gap between germline ends came to 13 bases. Germline V gene data show CDR1 as LNHDA and CDR2 as SQIVND (reference sequence). The CDR3 is made up of 12 amino acids. The CDR3 reads CASMSTGSGYTF. As DNA, the CDR3 is TGTGCCAGTATGTCCACAGGGAGTGGCTACACCTTC.

There are a few counts of this clone. This chain uses TRBV10-3 with TRBJ2-7; 9 bases agree with TRBD1. Germline V gene sequence: CDR1 ENHRY, CDR2 SYGVKD. V gave up 8 bases and J gave up 3 bases; unmatched junction bases: 11. The CDR3 covers 15 residues. The CDR3 DNA reads as TGTGCCATCGCGTTTAGGGACAGGGATCACTACGAGCAGTACTTC. Protein sequence: CAIAFRDRDHYEQYF.

The chain is built from TRBV18 and TRBJ2-1; D is possibly TRBD2 (5 bases). Trimming pared 0 bases from V and 5 bases from J, leaving 8 bases between. Germline V CDR1 and CDR2: KGHSH, LQKENI. The CDR3 consists of 14 residues. The CDR3 nucleotides read TGTGCCAGCTCACCACCAACTAGAAACAATGAGCAGTTCTTC. Amino acid sequence: CASSPPTRNNEQFF.

This clone has only one observation. The V call is TRBV5-5, the J call TRBJ1-1; D unresolved. The CDR3 totals 19 residues. V was trimmed by 4 bases and J by 1 base, leaving 26 bases between them. Germline CDR1 and CDR2: SGHKS and YYEKEE (reference sequence). In DNA, the CDR3 is TGTGCCAGCAGCCTCCTTTTTTTCGGGATGGCTTCAGGGAACACTGAAGCTTTCTTT. Translated: CASSLLFFGMASGNTEAFF.